These 3 T cell receptor beta chains were sequenced from one sample in a study of cytomegalovirus exposure and HLA in healthy donors (dated 2017 in TCRdb). The library was prepared using the immunoSEQ multiplex PCR assay. Entries here come from immuneACCESS through TCRdb and include only in-frame sequences with V and J called. Some clones fail to appear in such tables; in the studies checked, an unresolved V gene covers under half of the shortfall, and the cause of the remainder is unknown. Here the sample has 100,000 to 150,000 clones; 85% to 90% occur a single time. The ten biggest clones cover approximately 1.2% of the sample. Sequencing input: PBMCs. Receptor source: a woman under 30 in good health and CMV-seronegative.

The chain couples TRBV29-1 to TRBJ1-2; no clear D gene. Germline V gene lookup returns CDR1 SQVTM and CDR2 ANQGSEA. Trimming left V 2 bases short and J 6 bases short, with 7 bases between. This CDR3 is 11 amino acids long. The CDR3 sequence: CSVEFLHGYTF. CDR3 DNA: TGCAGCGTTGAATTTCTCCATGGCTACACCTTC.

CDR3 region: CAISEGFPGQGANGYTF. As DNA, the CDR3 is TGTGCCATCAGTGAAGGGTTTCCGGGACAGGGGGCTAATGGCTACACCTTC. The V gene is TRBV10-3, the J gene TRBJ1-2; 12 bases are a match to TRBD1. The trim removed 3 bases at V and 6 bases at J, leaving 11 bases unmatched. Germline V CDR1 and CDR2: ENHRY, SYGVKD. CDR3 length equals 17 residues.

J is TRBJ1-2 and V is TRBV19, with 7 positions matching TRBD1. Per the germline V gene, CDR1 is LNHDA and CDR2 is SQIVND (reference sequence). This CDR3 contains 14 residues. The V gene end was trimmed by 3 bases and the J gene end by 1 base; junction bases not matched to a gene: 2. CDR3 residues: CASSMTGRNYGYTF. As DNA, the CDR3 is TGTGCCAGTAGTATGACAGGGCGTAACTATGGCTACACCTTC.